A selection of T cell receptor beta chains follows, all from one sample in a study of beta chain features in type 1 diabetes. Assay used: immunoSEQ multiplex PCR; TCRdb lists only in-frame clones, some missing. The sample lists 600,000 to 700,000 clones, roughly 13% seen once, with 0.022% in the top ten. The sample taken for sequencing was naive CD4+ T cells from blood. These receptors all come from a young man with type 1 diabetes. CDR3s leave out the opening cysteine and the closing phenylalanine or tryptophan.

ASSRLREPQH 10 TRBV7-2
ASSPGTGVEGYT 12 TRBV28
ASSPGQDYGYT 11 TRBV5-4
ASSLGATDTQY 11 TRBV9
ASSLTQGELHTQY 13 TRBV5-1
ASSISLLAPVETQY 14 TRBV5-1
ASSVVSGGVGGYT 13 TRBV9
ASSPGFTRSDTQY 13 TRBV5-1
ASSVGGKHSPLH 12 TRBV28
ASSLGLAGGPYQETQY 16 TRBV5-1
AWSAAETQY 9 TRBV30
ASSLDRTSGAIDTQY 15 TRBV5-1
ASSQVTGPDPGGYT 14 TRBV14
ASSLGLAGGLSYEQY 15 TRBV7-6
ASSYSTGQGAEEQY 14 TRBV6-5
ASRRLSNQPQH 11 TRBV6-5
ASSMGQGRQPEAF 13 TRBV19
AIRSDRGSEAF 11 TRBV10-3
ASSPTGGGGYT 11 TRBV7-9
ASSWTGYRTGELF 13 TRBV6-5
ASGETTDTQY 10 TRBV5-6
ASSYSATGGYEQY 13 TRBV6-5
ASSQVRVPSGEQF 13 TRBV14
ASSHRSVGVNSNQPQH 16 TRBV5-4
ASSSHGQGAKY 11 TRBV7-3
ASSVGTDNEKLF 12 TRBV6-5
ASTGGGAGTGELF 13 TRBV25-1
ASSPPGQGSDTQY 13 TRBV4-1
AISGQTIETQY 11 TRBV10-3
ASSLVGPGDTEAF 13 TRBV28
ASSREGDWGTGELF 14 TRBV7-9
ASKQGSSYNSPLH 13 TRBV2
ASSVARPGKTEAF 13 TRBV9
ATRPRATNEKLF 12 TRBV15
ASRQTPTYEQY 11 TRBV27
ASSPKQGTSYEQY 13 TRBV9
AWSVGAGVQPQH 12 TRBV30
ASSLRIQSSYNEQF 14 TRBV5-4
ASSQDAGSEKLF 12 TRBV4-2
AWRKAPSGWGGYT 13 TRBV30
SVEPGLHTDTQY 12 TRBV29-1
ASSVGETVSYNEQF 14 TRBV9
ASSPSWSGDVSYEQY 15 TRBV7-9
AISESADTQY 10 TRBV10-3
ASSLAEALAGAGTQY 15 TRBV5-1
ASSIVGVFYGYT 12 TRBV19
ASSPASTNEKLF 12 TRBV18
ASSFWGMNTEAF 12 TRBV27
ASRDRSYEQY 10 TRBV27
ASSLAGAGDTQY 12 TRBV27
AISEGLAGKNTGELF 15 TRBV10-3
SANIDRYYGYT 11 TRBV29-1